This TCR beta chain appears in the sequencing data of a study of blood T cell repertoires in COVID-19 (dated by TCRdb to the early 2020s). Looking at the study overall: Collaborator samples came from the United States, Italy and Spain and covered acute and convalescent phases of COVID-19. The prospective study material was composed of cDNA or gDNA derived from T cells, B-cell-depleted T cells, or PBMCs. Subjects who had been exposed to COVID-19, were actively infected with it, or had recovered from it provided the deeply sampled blood TCRbeta repertoires that made up the dataset. The repertoires were released in a freely available public database meant as a resource for research on the immune response to SARS-CoV-2. Samples came from the ongoing ImmuneRACE study (first 160 participants) plus 1,254 subjects from 6 global collaborators. The sample metadata nearly always contained a de-identified subject ID, COVID-19 status, age in years and sex. Where HLA class I and class II types were available, the types were taken from metadata supplied by the sample provider, not from assay-based typing. What the work shows at the level of the full study, not this receptor alone: How much clinical and demographic metadata was included differed by source and by participant, and the metadata was provided uncurated.

A second Seattle source provided samples from volunteer blood donors who had recovered from COVID-19. The collaborating institutions used their own protocols to collect whole blood in K2EDTA tubes. Collaborator samples were shipped for TCRbeta analysis as frozen whole blood, isolated PBMCs, or DNA extracted from either sample type. The germline V gene sets CDR1 to SGHVS and CDR2 to FNYEAQ. Clipping removes 5 bases from V and 1 base from J, with 7 as the unmatched junction base count. The CDR3 covers 16 residues, taking in both the cysteine and the phenylalanine. Kept here is only the CDR3 DNA, which spans 48 bases and is read in frame from base 1. TCRbeta CDR3 regions were amplified from genomic DNA using the immunoSEQ Assay, a bias-controlled multiplex PCR. The study's processing was this. Within the assay, amplification of reference gene primers was used to estimate how many nucleated cells each sample contained. To quantify the absolute abundance of each unique TCRbeta CDR3 rearrangement, sequence reads were collapsed and filtered. For each sample, productive Simpson clonality was calculated by taking the square root of Simpson's diversity index across productive rearrangements. TCRdb obtained this table from immuneACCESS and retained in-frame rearrangements with V and J assigned. These tables miss some clones; where compared with another copy, unresolved V genes account for less than half of the shortfall, and the remainder is unexplained. The DNA was the basis for D and trimming; V, J and clone size are from that table. The sample table lists roughly 230,000 clones, roughly 87% of them with a count of one. Approximately 4.6% of the sample comes from the top ten.

This clone was detected a few times. Its antigen has not been determined. Per-base qualities were not stored, and no clone one base away is much larger. This TCR came from a woman in her forties who had recovered from COVID-19. Recombination linked TRBV7-6 to TRBJ2-5; TRBD1 agrees with 10 junctional bases. Sequenced input: peripheral blood. The CDR3 protein sequence reads: CASSPPGQGRQETQYF. The DNA sequence is as follows: TGTGCCAGCAGCCCACCGGGACAGGGGCGCCAAGAGACCCAGTACTTC.